What follows describes a single T cell receptor beta chain. Its antigen is currently not known. Per-base qualities were not stored, and no clone one base away is much larger. The data belong to a study of technical replicates of blood from a few donors (dated by TCRdb to the late 2010s). The V and J ends are trimmed by 4 bases and 3 bases, leaving 17 bases between them. In the germline V gene, CDR1 corresponds to SGDLS and CDR2 to YYNGEE. Counted from cysteine to phenylalanine, this CDR3 has 16 amino acids. Only the CDR3 region is kept as DNA, spanning 48 bases read in frame from base 1. Library preparation employed the immunoSEQ multiplex PCR assay. What TCRdb holds here is the immuneACCESS table cut down to in-frame rearrangements. Part of the clones is not present; checked against another copy, under half of the missing clones reflect an unresolved V gene, and the others are unexplained. Recorded for this sample are 95,000 or so clones; 95% of them occurred a single time. Roughly 0.33% of the sample comes from the top ten.

Sequenced: T cells isolated from PBMCs. This TCR came from a human donor in good health. Here the chain combines TRBV9 and TRBJ1-3; the D segment cannot be called with confidence. The CDR3: CASSPTTHIYGNTIYF. The bases read TGTGCCAGCAGCCCAACGACTCATATATATGGAAACACCATATATTTT.